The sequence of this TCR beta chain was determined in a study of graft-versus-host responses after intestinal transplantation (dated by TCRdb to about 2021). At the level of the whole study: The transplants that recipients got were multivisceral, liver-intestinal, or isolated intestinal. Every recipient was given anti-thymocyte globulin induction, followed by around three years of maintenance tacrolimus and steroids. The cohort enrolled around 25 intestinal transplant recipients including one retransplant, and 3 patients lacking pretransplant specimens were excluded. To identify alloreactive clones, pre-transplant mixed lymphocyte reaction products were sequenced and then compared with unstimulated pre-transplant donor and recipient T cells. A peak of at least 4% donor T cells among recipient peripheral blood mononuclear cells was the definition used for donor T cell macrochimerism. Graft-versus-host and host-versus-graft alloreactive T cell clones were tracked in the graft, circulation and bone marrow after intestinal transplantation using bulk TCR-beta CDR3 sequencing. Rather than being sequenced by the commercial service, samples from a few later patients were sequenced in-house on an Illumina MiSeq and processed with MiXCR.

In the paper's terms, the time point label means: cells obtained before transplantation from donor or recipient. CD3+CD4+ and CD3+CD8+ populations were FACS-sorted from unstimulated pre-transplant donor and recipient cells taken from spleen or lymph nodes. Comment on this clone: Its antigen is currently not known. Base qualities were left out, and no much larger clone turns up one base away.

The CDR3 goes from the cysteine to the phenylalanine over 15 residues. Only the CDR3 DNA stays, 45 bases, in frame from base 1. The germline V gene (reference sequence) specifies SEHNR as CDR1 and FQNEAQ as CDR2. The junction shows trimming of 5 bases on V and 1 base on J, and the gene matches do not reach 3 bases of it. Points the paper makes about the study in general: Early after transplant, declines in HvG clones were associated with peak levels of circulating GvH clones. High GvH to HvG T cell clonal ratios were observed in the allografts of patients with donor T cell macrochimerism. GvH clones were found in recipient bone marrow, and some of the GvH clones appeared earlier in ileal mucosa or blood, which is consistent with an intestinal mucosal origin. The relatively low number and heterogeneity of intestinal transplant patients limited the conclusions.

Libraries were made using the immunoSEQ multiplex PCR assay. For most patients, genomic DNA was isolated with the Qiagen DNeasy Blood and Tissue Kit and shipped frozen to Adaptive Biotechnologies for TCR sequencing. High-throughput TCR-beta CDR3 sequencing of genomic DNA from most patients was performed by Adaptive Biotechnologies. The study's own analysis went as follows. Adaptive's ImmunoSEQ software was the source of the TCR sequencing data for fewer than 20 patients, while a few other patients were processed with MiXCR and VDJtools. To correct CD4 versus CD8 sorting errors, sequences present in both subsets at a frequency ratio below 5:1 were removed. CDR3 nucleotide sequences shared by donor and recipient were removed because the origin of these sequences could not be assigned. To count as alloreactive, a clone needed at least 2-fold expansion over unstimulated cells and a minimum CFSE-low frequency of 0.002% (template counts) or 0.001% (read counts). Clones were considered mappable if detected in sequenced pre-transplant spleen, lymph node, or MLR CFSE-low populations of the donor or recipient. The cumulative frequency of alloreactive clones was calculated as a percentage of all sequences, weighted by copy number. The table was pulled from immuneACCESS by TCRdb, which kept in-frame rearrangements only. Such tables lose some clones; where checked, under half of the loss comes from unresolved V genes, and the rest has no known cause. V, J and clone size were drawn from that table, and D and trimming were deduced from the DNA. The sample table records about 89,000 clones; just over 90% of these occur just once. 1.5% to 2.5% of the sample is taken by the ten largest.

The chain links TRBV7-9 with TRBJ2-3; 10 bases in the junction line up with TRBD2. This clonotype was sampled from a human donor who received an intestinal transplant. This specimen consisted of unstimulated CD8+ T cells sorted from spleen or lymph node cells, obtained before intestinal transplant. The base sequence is TGTGCCAGCAGCGCTAGCGGGGGCGGCACAGATACGCAGTATTTT. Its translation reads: CASSASGGGTDTQYF.